A selection of T cell receptor beta chains follows, all from one sample in a study of OX40 agonist ivuxolimab in advanced cancers. Generated by immunoSEQ multiplex PCR, the TCRdb table keeps only in-frame clones and is missing some. The repertoire holds 67,000 or so clones, with about 92% as singletons. This sample comprised CD4+ or CD8+ T cells sorted from blood, obtained in a trial of the OX40 agonist ivuxolimab. These receptor sequences come from an adult with an advanced solid tumor such as melanoma, head and neck, liver or kidney cancer. CDR3s include the opening cysteine and the closing phenylalanine or tryptophan. D genes are given only for firm matches. Only part of the rows carry a size: once, few, many, or a class if the clone is expanded.

CDR3 DNA	CDR3 protein	D gene	clone size	V gene	J gene
TGTGCCAGCAGGCGGGACATCGAAAATTCACCCCTCCACTTT	CASRRDIENSPLHF	.	.	TRBV27	TRBJ1-6
TGTGCCTGGAGTGTTACAGGTACCTCTGGCACTGAAGCTTTCTTT	CAWSVTGTSGTEAFF	.	few	TRBV30	TRBJ1-1
TGTGCCAGCAGTTTGGACAGGGGTAATGAAAAACTGTTTTTT	CASSLDRGNEKLFF	TRBD1	.	TRBV7-9	TRBJ1-4
TGTGCCAGTAGTTCCCGTCTCAGCGGCAGCAGGGGAAATTCACCCCTCCACTTT	CASSSRLSGSRGNSPLHF	.	.	TRBV19	TRBJ1-6
TGTGCCAGCAGCTCCCGGGACGACGCCACTAACATTCAGTACTTC	CASSSRDDATNIQYF	.	.	TRBV9	TRBJ2-4
TGCGCCAGCAGCTCCACGGGACTAGTAATAGAGACCCAGTACTTC	CASSSTGLVIETQYF	TRBD2	.	TRBV5-1	TRBJ2-5
TGTGCCTGGAGAACTACCTCAGGGGGTTTGTCTGAAGCTTTCTTT	CAWRTTSGGLSEAFF	TRBD1	once	TRBV30	TRBJ1-1
TGTGCCAGCAATCTGTCTTTGGGGACCGGAAAACTGTTTTTT	CASNLSLGTGKLFF	.	.	TRBV6-6	TRBJ1-4
TGCGCCAGCAGCGCCGGACAGGGTTTAGGATCACCCCTCCACTTT	CASSAGQGLGSPLHF	TRBD1	.	TRBV5-1	TRBJ1-6
TGTGCCAGTAGCCCGGAGGGGTCACGAGATACGCAGTATTTT	CASSPEGSRDTQYF	.	.	TRBV19	TRBJ2-3